These 20 T cell receptor beta chains were sequenced from one sample in a study of T cell responses to AZD1222 COVID-19 vaccine. The table came from immunoSEQ multiplex PCR; TCRdb's copy has only in-frame clones and leaves some out. The repertoire includes roughly 140,000 clones, around 92% of them detected once, and roughly an eighth sits in the top ten. Sample: peripheral blood, taken after recovery from COVID-19. The receptors derive from an adult who had recovered from COVID-19.

The chain links TRBV20-1 to TRBJ1-1, with D possibly being TRBD1 (6 bases). CDR1 and CDR2 from the germline V gene are DFQATT and SNEGSKA (reference sequence). The CDR3 loop spans 11 amino acids. V dropped 3 bases and J dropped 9 bases, with 11 bases sitting between them. CDR3 amino acids: CSASGGTKAFF. In nucleotides, the CDR3 is TGCAGTGCTAGCGGGGGGACAAAAGCTTTCTTT.

This clone was picked up one time. The V and J genes are TRBV5-1 and TRBJ1-1; no firm D call. CDR3 length: 14 amino acids. Germline assignment: CDR1 SGHRS and CDR2 YFSETQ. V was pared by 3 bases and J by 6 bases, with 15 bases between. The CDR3 reads CASSSRAPGAEAFF. In DNA, the CDR3 is TGCGCCAGCAGCTCCCGAGCGCCCGGGGCTGAAGCTTTCTTT.

This rearrangement joins TRBV4-1 to TRBJ2-1; maybe TRBD2 (5 bases). Trimming cost V 3 bases and J 7 bases, with 13 bases left between them. CDR3 length equals 14 residues. Germline V gene lookup returns CDR1 MGHRA and CDR2 YSYEKL. In nucleotides, the CDR3 is TGCGCCAGCAGCCACCCCCTAGGCGGGAATGAGCAGTTCTTC. This codes for CASSHPLGGNEQFF.

This chain joins TRBV4-1 and TRBJ2-7; TRBD2 matches 8 bases. The CDR3 consists of 16 residues. Germline assignment: CDR1 MGHRA and CDR2 YSYEKL. The trim removed 2 bases at V and 6 bases at J, leaving 12 bases unmatched. The CDR3 bases are TGCGCCAGCAGCCAAAATATTCGGACTAGCAGCTCCGAGCAGTACTTC. Translated, it gives CASSQNIRTSSSEQYF.

The chain employs TRBV3-1 (or the pseudogene TRBV3-2) and TRBJ2-3; TRBD1 is a possible D gene (6 bases). The CDR3 length is 16 residues. The germline V gene has CDR1 LGHDT and CDR2 YNNKEL (reference sequence). V was cut by 0 bases and J by 9 bases, with 19 bases left in between. The CDR3 spells CASSQEVDSGKATQYF. CDR3 bases: TGTGCCAGCAGCCAAGAAGTGGACAGTGGCAAAGCGACGCAGTATTTT.

The V gene is TRBV29-1, the J gene TRBJ1-1, with a possible D match to TRBD1 (5 bases). CDR1 is SQVTM and CDR2 is ANQGSEA in the germline V gene. The CDR3 covers 14 residues. V was trimmed by 6 bases and J by 1 base, leaving 15 bases between them. CDR3 bases: TGCAGCGTCGAGCACGCAGGGCCGAACACTGAAGCTTTCTTT. This sequence encodes CSVEHAGPNTEAFF.

This clone was recorded once. The chain uses TRBV18 and TRBJ2-7, with 9 bases aligning to TRBD1. The germline V gene has CDR1 KGHSH and CDR2 LQKENI. CDR3 length equals 15 residues. V lost 3 bases to trimming and J lost 6 bases; unmatched junction nucleotides: 9. The CDR3 sequence: CASSPPGTGTREQYF. The CDR3 DNA reads TGTGCCAGCTCACCCCCGGGGACAGGGACTCGCGAGCAGTACTTC.

The chain carries TRBV5-1 and TRBJ2-7; D ambiguous. The CDR3 consists of 12 residues. Germline V gives CDR1 SGHRS, CDR2 YFSETQ. V was trimmed by 2 bases and J by 5 bases, leaving 8 bases between them. The CDR3 is CASSLGLDEQYF. The CDR3 DNA follows: TGCGCCAGCAGCTTAGGATTAGACGAGCAGTACTTC.

The chain is built from TRBV29-1 and TRBJ2-7; TRBD1 matches at 7 bases. With 0 bases clipped from V and 7 bases from J, the junction kept 6 bases outside the gene matches. The germline V gene encodes CDR1 SQVTM and CDR2 ANQGSEA. The CDR3 is 13 amino acids. CDR3 in DNA: TGCAGCGTTGAAGACAGGGGGTTAGGGGAGCAGTACTTC. Its protein is CSVEDRGLGEQYF.

The chain links TRBV6-6 to TRBJ2-1; perhaps TRBD2 as D (6 bases). There are 15 residues in the CDR3. With 2 bases removed from V and 5 bases from J, the gap between germline ends came to 13 bases. The germline CDR1 and CDR2 sequences are MNHNY and SVGAGI (reference sequence). CDR3 loop: CASSYRRREDNEQFF. The CDR3 nucleotides read TGTGCCAGCAGTTACCGGCGGAGGGAAGACAATGAGCAGTTCTTC.

The V gene is TRBV5-4, the J gene TRBJ1-1, with a possible D match to TRBD1 (6 bases). V shed 4 bases and J shed 2 bases, with 12 bases lying between them. The CDR3 sequence is 14 residues long. CDR1 and CDR2 (germline): SGHNT, YYREEE (reference sequence). The CDR3 reads CASSRTVFNTEAFF. CDR3 sequence (DNA): TGTGCCAGCAGCCGGACAGTCTTTAACACTGAAGCTTTCTTT.

This clone was observed a handful of times. The chain is built from TRBV21-1 and TRBJ2-7; the table's D call, TRBD2, has no DNA check behind it. TRBV21-1 is shown as a pseudogene. The CDR3 totals 16 residues. For the CDR3, the DNA is TGTGCCAGCAGCTTCTCCGCCGGAGGGCGGGACTACGAGCAGTACTTC. This translates into CASSFSAGGRDYEQYF.

The CDR3, as DNA: TGCGCCAGCAGCCTCAGGGAGAACTATGGCTACACCTTC. Protein: CASSLRENYGYTF. The chain recombines TRBV4-1 with TRBJ1-2; possibly TRBD1 for D (5 bases). Germline V lookup: CDR1 MGHRA, CDR2 YSYEKL. V lost 4 bases and J 2 bases, leaving 8 bases between the germline ends. The CDR3 loop spans 13 amino acids.

J is TRBJ1-6 and V is TRBV9; possible D gene TRBD1, 5 bases. Trimming took off 0 bases at V and 6 bases at J, with 10 bases between the two ends. Germline V CDR1 and CDR2: SGDLS, YYNGEE. This CDR3 comprises 15 residues. The CDR3 nucleotides are TGTGCCAGCAGCGTAGAGGGACGGGGTAATTCACCCCTCCACTTT. Protein sequence: CASSVEGRGNSPLHF.

V and J are TRBV7-9 and TRBJ2-7, with TRBD1 matching over 8 bases. The CDR3 sequence is 15 residues long. The germline gives CDR1 SEHNR, CDR2 FQNEAQ (reference sequence). After removal of 3 bases from V and 3 bases from J, the junction contained 7 bases not matched to a gene. The CDR3 DNA is TGTGCCAGCAGCTTGTGGACAGGGACAGACTACGAGCAGTACTTC. It encodes CASSLWTGTDYEQYF.

The gene calls are TRBV29-1 and TRBJ2-2; 13 bases are a match to TRBD2. The CDR3 sequence is 15 residues long. Losses at the gene ends were 6 bases for V and 4 bases for J; bases not matched to a gene: 5. Looked up from germline, CDR1 is SQVTM and CDR2 is ANQGSEA. The CDR3 region has the DNA TGCAGCGTCGGACTAGCGGGAGAGGGCACCGGGGAGCTGTTTTTT. This sequence encodes CSVGLAGEGTGELFF.

The genes are TRBV28 and TRBJ1-2, with D perhaps matching TRBD1 (5 bases). There are 13 residues in the CDR3. The germline V gene has CDR1 MDHEN and CDR2 SYDVKM. Trimming pared 6 bases from V and 8 bases from J, leaving 16 bases between. CDR3 nucleotide sequence: TGTGCCAGCAGCCAGCTGGGGCACGGGGGCTACACCTTC. It encodes CASSQLGHGGYTF.

This clone has only one observation. The chain carries TRBV7-8 and TRBJ1-6; 7 nucleotides match TRBD1. Germline lookup yields CDR1 SGHVS and CDR2 FQNEAQ. The CDR3 is 14 residues long. With 5 bases clipped from V and 5 bases from J, the junction kept 3 bases outside the gene matches. CDR3 coding DNA: TGTGCCAGCAGCACGGACAGGAATAATTCACCCCTCCACTTT. Translating it yields CASSTDRNNSPLHF.

The gene calls are TRBV2 and TRBJ2-2; TRBD2 matches 10 bases. Germline trimming cut 5 bases from V and 0 bases from J; bases unmatched to any gene: 3. The CDR3 is 16 residues long. Germline V gene lookup returns CDR1 SNHLY and CDR2 FYNNEI. The DNA of the CDR3 is TGTGCCAGCAGTTATAGCGGGAGGACGAACACCGGGGAGCTGTTTTTT. Its translation is CASSYSGRTNTGELFF.

V gene TRBV10-3 combines with J gene TRBJ1-4, with a possible D match to TRBD1 (5 bases). V was clipped by 6 bases and J by 5 bases, with 16 bases between them. Per germline, CDR1 ENHRY and CDR2 SYGVKD. The CDR3 covers 15 residues. Here the CDR3 DNA reads TGTGCCATCAGCCCCACCGCCAGGGTGAATGAAAAACTGTTTTTT. It yields the protein CAISPTARVNEKLFF.